The rows below give T cell receptor beta chains drawn from one sample of a study of response to subunit inactivated influenza vaccine. TCRdb fed the RT-PCR reads into MiXCR, producing one record per CDR3 protein. The sample holds about 180,000 distinct CDR3 sequences, around 8.8% seen once. Sequenced here: non-naive T cells sorted from PBMCs, sampled on the day of vaccination. The origin of the receptors is a man aged 50 or older who received an inactivated influenza vaccine. Both conserved end residues are part of each CDR3. D genes are given only for firm matches. Where a row states a size, it is once, few, many or the class of an expanded clone; other rows omit it.

cdr3_length j_call v_call d_call clone_size cdr3_aa cdr3_nt
16 TRBJ2-2 TRBV6-2/TRBV6-3 TRBD2 few CASSPRLAGDTGELFF TGTGCCAGCAGCCCCAGACTAGCGGGAGACACCGGGGAGCTGTTTTTT
17 TRBJ2-7 TRBV12-3/TRBV12-4 TRBD2 many CASSLAVLAGGPYEQYF TGTGCCAGCAGTTTAGCGGTTCTAGCGGGGGGTCCCTACGAGCAGTACTTC
14 TRBJ2-7 TRBV20-1 . medium-sized CSARGGLAIHEQYF TGCAGTGCTAGAGGTGGGTTGGCCATCCACGAGCAGTACTTC
13 TRBJ2-1 TRBV3-1 TRBD2 few CASSQGFGAGVVF TGTGCCAGCAGCCAAGGGTTTGGGGCGGGGGTGGTCTTC
15 TRBJ2-7 TRBV28 . few CASRGGGTVFHEQYF TGTGCCAGCAGGGGGGGCGGGACAGTATTCCACGAGCAGTACTTC
12 TRBJ1-5 TRBV20-1 . . CSTRSLREPQHF TGCAGTACTCGGAGCCTCAGGGAGCCCCAGCATTTT
18 TRBJ2-5 TRBV11-2 TRBD2 . CASSLGPLAGGLQETQYF TGTGCCAGCAGCTTAGGCCCTCTAGCGGGGGGCCTCCAAGAGACCCAGTACTTC
15 TRBJ2-2 TRBV29-1 TRBD2 many CSVQGLAGGTGELFF TGCAGCGTTCAGGGACTAGCGGGGGGTACCGGGGAGCTGTTTTTT
14 TRBJ2-7 TRBV30 TRBD1 . CAWKDRGPSYEQYF TGTGCCTGGAAAGACAGGGGGCCATCCTACGAGCAGTACTTC
13 TRBJ2-7 TRBV6-2/TRBV6-3 TRBD2 . CATRASGAYEQYF TGTGCCACCCGGGCTAGCGGGGCCTACGAGCAGTACTTC
14 TRBJ2-2 TRBV12-3/TRBV12-4 . many CASTPSGYTGELFF TGTGCCAGCACCCCTTCAGGGTACACCGGGGAGCTGTTTTTT
14 TRBJ1-5 TRBV12-3/TRBV12-4 TRBD1 . CASSLRQGGQPQHF TGTGCCAGCAGTTTAAGGCAGGGGGGTCAGCCCCAGCATTTT
14 TRBJ1-1 TRBV6-2/TRBV6-3 . . CASSLIGGRTEAFF TGTGCCAGCAGTTTGATCGGGGGGCGTACTGAAGCTTTCTTT
15 TRBJ2-3 TRBV20-1 TRBD1 . CSARSMGQVSGTQYF TGCAGTGCTAGATCAATGGGACAGGTCTCGGGTACGCAGTATTTT
14 TRBJ1-1 TRBV6-2/TRBV6-3 . . CASSRDPRGPEAFF TGTGCCAGCAGTCGAGACCCCCGAGGGCCTGAAGCTTTCTTT
17 TRBJ2-2 TRBV19 TRBD1 . CASSIRTQGANTGELFF TGTGCCAGTAGTATAAGGACCCAGGGGGCGAACACCGGGGAGCTGTTTTTT
21 TRBJ2-1 TRBV11-3 TRBD2 many CASSLVSVNLLSGRERNEQFF TGTGCCAGCAGCTTAGTGTCTGTTAATTTACTAAGCGGGAGAGAAAGGAATGAGCAGTTCTTC
15 TRBJ2-1 TRBV5-1 . few CASSLAGTLSHEQFF TGCGCCAGCAGCCTCGCCGGGACCCTGTCGCATGAGCAGTTCTTC
17 TRBJ1-5 TRBV12-3/TRBV12-4 TRBD1 few CASSYGQGLRGNQPQHF TGTGCCAGCAGCTATGGACAGGGTTTGAGAGGCAATCAGCCCCAGCATTTT
14 TRBJ2-3 TRBV7-9 . . CASSTHGGTDTQYF TGTGCCAGCAGCACCCACGGCGGCACAGATACGCAGTATTTT
15 TRBJ2-3 TRBV20-1 TRBD2 many CSARDGTKSTDTQYF TGCAGTGCTAGAGATGGGACTAAATCCACAGATACGCAGTATTTT
11 TRBJ1-1 TRBV7-9 . few CASSPPAEAFF TGTGCCAGCAGCCCCCCCGCTGAAGCTTTCTTT
14 TRBJ2-7 TRBV21-1 . . CASSRGQGIDEQYF TGTGCCAGCAGCAGGGGACAGGGTATAGACGAGCAGTACTTC
15 TRBJ2-6 TRBV11-2 . . CASTRSHSGANVLTF TGTGCCAGCACCCGATCTCACTCTGGGGCCAACGTCCTGACTTTC
18 TRBJ2-3 TRBV11-1 TRBD1 few CASSGHRDRDSSTDTQYF TGTGCCAGCAGCGGACACCGGGACAGGGACTCTAGCACAGATACGCAGTATTTT
13 TRBJ2-5 TRBV20-1 TRBD1 . CSAPRTGLETQYF TGCAGTGCCCCTAGGACAGGGCTAGAGACCCAGTACTTC
15 TRBJ2-7 TRBV12-3/TRBV12-4 TRBD2 many CASSFSAGASYEQYF TGTGCCAGCAGTTTTTCTGCGGGAGCTTCGTACGAGCAGTACTTC
14 TRBJ2-1 TRBV29-1 TRBD1 many CSVAYRDRGNEQFF TGCAGCGTTGCATACCGGGACAGAGGCAATGAGCAGTTCTTC
16 TRBJ1-6 TRBV6-5 . . CASSYSSAGINSPLHF TGTGCCAGCAGTTACTCCTCGGCAGGAATTAATTCACCCCTCCACTTT
12 TRBJ2-5 TRBV5-1 . many CASSSSLETQYF TGCGCCAGCAGCAGCTCTTTGGAGACCCAGTACTTC
14 TRBJ2-1 TRBV2 TRBD1 few CASRRGTGVNEQFF TGTGCCAGCAGGAGGGGGACAGGGGTCAATGAGCAGTTCTTC
13 TRBJ2-4 TRBV19 . . CASSIEPQNIQYF TGTGCCAGTAGTATAGAGCCTCAAAACATTCAGTACTTC
13 TRBJ2-7 TRBV10-3 TRBD2 . CAISGGLAYEQYF TGTGCCATCAGTGGGGGACTAGCGTACGAGCAGTACTTC
15 TRBJ2-1 TRBV20-1 . many CSAKKPHLNHNEQFF TGCAGTGCTAAGAAGCCCCATCTGAATCACAATGAGCAGTTCTTC
14 TRBJ2-3 TRBV5-1 . many CASSLRTATDTQYF TGCGCCAGCAGCCTTCGGACAGCCACAGATACGCAGTATTTT
14 TRBJ2-5 TRBV12-3/TRBV12-4 . many CASSLDFGVETQYF TGTGCCAGCAGCCTGGACTTCGGGGTAGAGACCCAGTACTTC
21 TRBJ2-1 TRBV29-1 TRBD2 many CSAQKGVRIAGGSSSYNEQFF TGCAGCGCCCAAAAGGGGGTTCGAATAGCGGGAGGCTCGAGCTCCTACAATGAGCAGTTCTTC
16 TRBJ1-4 TRBV12-3/TRBV12-4 . . CASSLYRGAVGEKLFF TGTGCCAGCAGTTTATATCGGGGGGCCGTCGGTGAAAAACTGTTTTTT
16 TRBJ2-1 TRBV7-6 TRBD1 . CASGLEGGNRENEQFF TGTGCCAGCGGCTTAGAAGGGGGCAACAGGGAAAATGAGCAGTTCTTC
12 TRBJ1-4 TRBV29-1 TRBD1 many CSVAGTVEKLFF TGCAGCGTCGCCGGGACAGTTGAAAAACTGTTTTTT
16 TRBJ2-2 TRBV7-2 TRBD2 many CASTLLAGGGTGELFF TGTGCCAGCACCTTACTAGCGGGAGGCGGCACCGGGGAGCTGTTTTTT
14 TRBJ2-7 TRBV7-6 . few CASSLEARAYEQYF TGTGCCAGCAGCTTAGAGGCCCGGGCGTACGAGCAGTACTTC
17 TRBJ2-2 TRBV4-2 . . CASSQVSTSGNTGELFF TGTGCCAGCAGCCAAGTTTCAACGAGCGGGAACACCGGGGAGCTGTTTTTT
12 TRBJ1-1 TRBV3-1 . . CASSATNTEAFF TGTGCCAGCAGTGCCACGAACACTGAAGCTTTCTTT
12 TRBJ2-4 TRBV3-1 . many CASSRDRNIQYF TGTGCCAGCAGCCGAGACCGCAACATTCAGTACTTC
16 TRBJ2-3 TRBV7-8 . . CASVTVEAGHTDTQYF TGTGCCAGCGTTACGGTAGAAGCGGGACACACAGATACGCAGTATTTT
16 TRBJ2-7 TRBV7-2 TRBD2 many CASSFQLAGGTYEQYF TGTGCCAGCAGCTTTCAACTAGCGGGAGGAACCTACGAGCAGTACTTC
14 TRBJ2-3 TRBV6-2/TRBV6-3 TRBD2 few CASKLAGITDTQYF TGTGCCAGCAAGCTAGCGGGCATCACAGATACGCAGTATTTT
17 TRBJ2-1 TRBV12-3/TRBV12-4 . few CASRGSWGPQIYNEQFF TGTGCCAGCAGAGGGAGCTGGGGGCCGCAGATCTACAATGAGCAGTTCTTC